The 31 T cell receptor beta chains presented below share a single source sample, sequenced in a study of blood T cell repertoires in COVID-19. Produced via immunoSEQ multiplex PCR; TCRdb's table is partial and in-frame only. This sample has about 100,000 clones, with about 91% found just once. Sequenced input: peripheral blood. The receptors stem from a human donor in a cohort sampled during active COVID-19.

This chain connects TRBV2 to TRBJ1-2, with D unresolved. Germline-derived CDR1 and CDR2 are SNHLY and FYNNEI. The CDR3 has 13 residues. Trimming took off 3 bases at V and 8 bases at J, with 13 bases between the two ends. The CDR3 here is CASSEEALGGYTF. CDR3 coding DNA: TGTGCCAGCAGTGAGGAGGCCCTGGGAGGCTACACCTTC.

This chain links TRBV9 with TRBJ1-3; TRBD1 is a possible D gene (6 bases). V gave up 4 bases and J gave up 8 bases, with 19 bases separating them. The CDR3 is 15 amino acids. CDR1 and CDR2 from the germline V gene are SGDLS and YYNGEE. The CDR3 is CASSPGAAGAYTIYF. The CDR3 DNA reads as TGTGCCAGCAGCCCAGGCGCTGCAGGGGCGTACACCATATATTTT.

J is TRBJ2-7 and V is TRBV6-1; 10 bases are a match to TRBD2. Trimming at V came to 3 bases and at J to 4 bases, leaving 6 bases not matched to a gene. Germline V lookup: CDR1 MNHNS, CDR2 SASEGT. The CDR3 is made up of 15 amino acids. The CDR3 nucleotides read TGTGCCAGCAGTGACGGACTAGCGGAGCATTACGAGCAGTACTTC. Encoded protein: CASSDGLAEHYEQYF.

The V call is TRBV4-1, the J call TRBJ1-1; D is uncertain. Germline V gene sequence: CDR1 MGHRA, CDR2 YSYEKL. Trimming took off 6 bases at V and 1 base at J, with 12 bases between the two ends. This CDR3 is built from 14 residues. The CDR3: CASRNSGKNTEAFF. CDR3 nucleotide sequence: TGCGCCAGCAGGAACTCCGGGAAGAACACTGAAGCTTTCTTT.

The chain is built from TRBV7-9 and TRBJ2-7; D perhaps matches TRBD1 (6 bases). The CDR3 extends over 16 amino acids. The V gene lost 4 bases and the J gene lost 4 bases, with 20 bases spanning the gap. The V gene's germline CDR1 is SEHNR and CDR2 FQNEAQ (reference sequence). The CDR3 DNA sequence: TGTGCCAGCAGCTCTGACAGGCCTGCGGGTGATTACGAGCAGTACTTC. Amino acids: CASSSDRPAGDYEQYF.

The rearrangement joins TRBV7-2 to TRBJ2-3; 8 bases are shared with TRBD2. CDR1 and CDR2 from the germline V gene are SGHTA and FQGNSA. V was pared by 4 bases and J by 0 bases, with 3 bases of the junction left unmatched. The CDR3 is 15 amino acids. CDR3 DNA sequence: TGTGCCAGCAGCTCAATAGCGGGGAGCACAGATACGCAGTATTTT. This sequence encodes CASSSIAGSTDTQYF.

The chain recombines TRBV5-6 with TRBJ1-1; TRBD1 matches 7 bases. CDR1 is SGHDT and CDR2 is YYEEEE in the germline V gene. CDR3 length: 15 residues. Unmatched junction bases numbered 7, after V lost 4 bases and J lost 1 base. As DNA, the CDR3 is TGTGCCAGCAGCCTGAGACAGGGTTGGAACACTGAAGCTTTCTTT. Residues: CASSLRQGWNTEAFF.

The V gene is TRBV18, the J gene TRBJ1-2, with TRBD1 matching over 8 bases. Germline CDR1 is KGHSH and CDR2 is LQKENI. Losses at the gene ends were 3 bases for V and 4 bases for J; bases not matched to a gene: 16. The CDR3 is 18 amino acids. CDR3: CASSPYANRKDRAYGYTF. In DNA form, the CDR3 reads TGTGCCAGCTCACCGTACGCTAATAGAAAGGACAGGGCCTATGGCTACACCTTC.

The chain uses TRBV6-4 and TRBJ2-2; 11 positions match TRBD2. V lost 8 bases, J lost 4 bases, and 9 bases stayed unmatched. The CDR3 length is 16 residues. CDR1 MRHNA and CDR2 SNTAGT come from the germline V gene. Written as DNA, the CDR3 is TGTGCCAGCGCGGAATTAGCGGGAGGGAGCACCGGGGAGCTGTTTTTT. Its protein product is CASAELAGGSTGELFF.

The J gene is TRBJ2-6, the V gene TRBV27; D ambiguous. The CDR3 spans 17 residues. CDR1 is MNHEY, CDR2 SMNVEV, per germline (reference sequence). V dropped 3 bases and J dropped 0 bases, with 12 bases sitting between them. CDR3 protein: CASSLLAGNSGANVLTF. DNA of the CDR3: TGTGCCAGCAGTTTGTTGGCAGGAAACTCTGGGGCCAACGTCCTGACTTTC.

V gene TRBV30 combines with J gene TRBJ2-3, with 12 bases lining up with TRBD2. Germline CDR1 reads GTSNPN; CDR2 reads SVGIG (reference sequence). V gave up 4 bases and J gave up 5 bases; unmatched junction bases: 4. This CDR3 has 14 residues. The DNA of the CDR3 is TGTGCCTGGACCAGACTAGCGGGAGAAGATACGCAGTATTTT. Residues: CAWTRLAGEDTQYF.

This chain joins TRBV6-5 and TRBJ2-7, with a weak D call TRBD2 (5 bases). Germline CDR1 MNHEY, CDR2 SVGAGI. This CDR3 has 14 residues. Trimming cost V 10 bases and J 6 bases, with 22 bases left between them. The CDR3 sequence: CATHVNPSIGEQYF. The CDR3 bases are TGTGCCACCCACGTGAACCCTAGCATCGGCGAGCAGTACTTC.

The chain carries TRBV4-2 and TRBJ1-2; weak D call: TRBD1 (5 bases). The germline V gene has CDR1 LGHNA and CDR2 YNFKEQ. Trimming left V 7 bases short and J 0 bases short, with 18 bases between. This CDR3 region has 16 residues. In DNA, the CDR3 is TGTGCCAGCACCGGAGGGACGGGAGCTACTAACTATGGCTACACCTTC. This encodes CASTGGTGATNYGYTF.

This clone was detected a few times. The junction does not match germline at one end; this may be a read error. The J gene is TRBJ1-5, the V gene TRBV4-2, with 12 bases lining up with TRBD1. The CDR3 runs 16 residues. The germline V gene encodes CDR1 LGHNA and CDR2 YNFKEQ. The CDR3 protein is CASSASGTGGNQPQHF. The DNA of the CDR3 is TGTGCCAGCAGCGCGTCCGGGACAGGGGGCAACCAGCCCCAGCATTTT.

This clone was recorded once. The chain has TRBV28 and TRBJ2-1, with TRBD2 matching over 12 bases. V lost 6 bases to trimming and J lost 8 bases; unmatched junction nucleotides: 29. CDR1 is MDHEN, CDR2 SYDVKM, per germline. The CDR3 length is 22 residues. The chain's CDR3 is CASSTLLFGGAQTSGSGDEQFF. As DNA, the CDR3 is TGTGCCAGCAGCACTCTGTTATTCGGGGGGGCCCAGACTAGCGGGAGTGGGGATGAGCAGTTCTTC.

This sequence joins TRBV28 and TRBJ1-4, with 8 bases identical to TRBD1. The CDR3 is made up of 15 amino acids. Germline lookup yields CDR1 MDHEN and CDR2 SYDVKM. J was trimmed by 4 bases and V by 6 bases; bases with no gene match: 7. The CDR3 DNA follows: TGTGCCAGCAGGAGAACAGGGGGAATTAATGAAAAACTGTTTTTT. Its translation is CASRRTGGINEKLFF.

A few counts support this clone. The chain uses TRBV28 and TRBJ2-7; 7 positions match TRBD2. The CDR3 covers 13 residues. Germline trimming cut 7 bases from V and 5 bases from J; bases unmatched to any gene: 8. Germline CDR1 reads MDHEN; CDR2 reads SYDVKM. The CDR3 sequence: CASMGTNRDEQYF. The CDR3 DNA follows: TGTGCCAGCATGGGGACTAATCGAGACGAGCAGTACTTC.

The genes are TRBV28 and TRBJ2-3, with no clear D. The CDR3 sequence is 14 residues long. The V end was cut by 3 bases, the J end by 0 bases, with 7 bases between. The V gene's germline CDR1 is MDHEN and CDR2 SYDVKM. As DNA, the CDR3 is TGTGCCAGCAGTTTCGGAGCTAGCACAGATACGCAGTATTTT. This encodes CASSFGASTDTQYF.

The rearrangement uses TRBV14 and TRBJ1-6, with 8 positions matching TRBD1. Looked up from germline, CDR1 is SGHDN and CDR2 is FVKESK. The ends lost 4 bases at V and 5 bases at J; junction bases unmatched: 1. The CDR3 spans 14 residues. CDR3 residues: CASSRDRNNSPLHF. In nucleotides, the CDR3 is TGTGCCAGCAGCCGGGACAGGAATAATTCACCCCTCCACTTT.

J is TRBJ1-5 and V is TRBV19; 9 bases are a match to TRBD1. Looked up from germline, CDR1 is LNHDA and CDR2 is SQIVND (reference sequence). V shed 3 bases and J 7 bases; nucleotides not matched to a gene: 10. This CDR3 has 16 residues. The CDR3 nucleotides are TGTGCCAGTAGTATCTATACAGGGGGCGCTCCGCAGCCCCAGCATTTT. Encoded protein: CASSIYTGGAPQPQHF. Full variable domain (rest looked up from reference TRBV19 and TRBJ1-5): DGGITQSPKYLFRKEGQNVTLSCEQNLNHDAMYWYRQDPGQGLRLIYYSQIVNDFQKGDIAEGYSVSREKKESFPLTVTSAQKNPTAFYLCASSIYTGGAPQPQHFGDGTRLSIL.

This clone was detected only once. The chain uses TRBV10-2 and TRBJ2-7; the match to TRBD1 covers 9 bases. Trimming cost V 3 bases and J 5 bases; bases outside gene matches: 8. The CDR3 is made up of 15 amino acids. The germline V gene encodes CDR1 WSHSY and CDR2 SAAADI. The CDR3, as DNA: TGCGCCAGCAGTGACGGGACAGGGTTCCTCCACGAGCAGTACTTC. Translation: CASSDGTGFLHEQYF.

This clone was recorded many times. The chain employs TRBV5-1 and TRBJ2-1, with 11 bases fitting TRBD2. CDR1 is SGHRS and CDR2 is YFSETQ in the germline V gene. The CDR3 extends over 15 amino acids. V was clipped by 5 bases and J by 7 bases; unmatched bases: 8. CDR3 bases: TGCGCCAGCAGAGCGGGACTAGCGGCCACTAATGAGCAGTTCTTC. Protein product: CASRAGLAATNEQFF.

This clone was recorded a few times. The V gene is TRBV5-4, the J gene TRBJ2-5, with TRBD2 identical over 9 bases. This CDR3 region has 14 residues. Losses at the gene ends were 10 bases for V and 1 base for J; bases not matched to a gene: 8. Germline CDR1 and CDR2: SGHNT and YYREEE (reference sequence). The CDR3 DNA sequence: TGTGCCCAAGGGCGGGAGGGGGGCCAAGAGACCCAGTACTTC. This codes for CAQGREGGQETQYF.

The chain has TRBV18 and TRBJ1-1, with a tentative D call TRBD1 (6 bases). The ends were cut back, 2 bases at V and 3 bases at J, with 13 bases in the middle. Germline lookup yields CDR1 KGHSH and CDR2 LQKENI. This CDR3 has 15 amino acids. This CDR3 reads CASSPFGGVDTEAFF. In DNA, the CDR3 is TGTGCCAGCTCACCATTTGGGGGCGTCGACACTGAAGCTTTCTTT.

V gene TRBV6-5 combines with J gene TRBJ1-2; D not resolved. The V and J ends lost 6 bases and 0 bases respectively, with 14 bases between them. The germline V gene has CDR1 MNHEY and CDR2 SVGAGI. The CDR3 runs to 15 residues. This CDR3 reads CASRLRSEANYGYTF. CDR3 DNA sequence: TGTGCCAGCAGGCTCAGGTCCGAAGCTAACTATGGCTACACCTTC.

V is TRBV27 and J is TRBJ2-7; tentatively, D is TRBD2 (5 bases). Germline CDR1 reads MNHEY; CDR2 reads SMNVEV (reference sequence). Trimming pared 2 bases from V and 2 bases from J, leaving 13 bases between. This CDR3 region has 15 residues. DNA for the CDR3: TGTGCCAGCAGTTTAGGTTTCGAGGGAGCCTACGAGCAGTACTTC. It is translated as CASSLGFEGAYEQYF.

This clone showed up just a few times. DNA of the CDR3: TGTGCCAGCAGTTCCTCGGTTAAGCCGGAGCAGTTCTTC. Translating gives CASSSSVKPEQFF. This sequence joins TRBV12-3 or TRBV12-4 and TRBJ2-1; D not resolved. Trimming removed 4 bases from V and 10 bases from J, with 14 bases in between. The CDR3 is 13 residues long.

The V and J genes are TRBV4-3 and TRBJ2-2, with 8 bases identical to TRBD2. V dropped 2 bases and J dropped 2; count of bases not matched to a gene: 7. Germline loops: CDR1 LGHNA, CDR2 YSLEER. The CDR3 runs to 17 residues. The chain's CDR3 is CASSQRIAGLNTGELFF. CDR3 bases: TGCGCCAGCAGCCAAAGGATAGCGGGACTCAACACCGGGGAGCTGTTTTTT.

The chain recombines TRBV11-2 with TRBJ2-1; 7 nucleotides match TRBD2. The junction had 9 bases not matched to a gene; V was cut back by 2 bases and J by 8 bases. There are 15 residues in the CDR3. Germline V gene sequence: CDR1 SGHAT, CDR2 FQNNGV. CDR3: CASSLNGRPGDEQFF. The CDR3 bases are TGTGCCAGCAGCTTAAACGGGAGGCCGGGGGATGAGCAGTTCTTC.

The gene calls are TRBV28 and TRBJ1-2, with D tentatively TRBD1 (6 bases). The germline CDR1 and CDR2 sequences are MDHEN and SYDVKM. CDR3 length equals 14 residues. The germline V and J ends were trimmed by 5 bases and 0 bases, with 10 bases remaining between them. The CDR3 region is CASSNREANYGYTF. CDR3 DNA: TGTGCCAGCAGTAACAGGGAAGCTAACTATGGCTACACCTTC.

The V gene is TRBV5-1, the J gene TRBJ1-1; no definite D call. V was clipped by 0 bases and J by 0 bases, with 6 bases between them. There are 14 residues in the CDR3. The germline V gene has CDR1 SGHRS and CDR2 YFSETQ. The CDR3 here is CASSLGHLNTEAFF. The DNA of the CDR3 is TGCGCCAGCAGCTTGGGACACTTGAACACTGAAGCTTTCTTT.